One and the same sample provided the 32 T cell receptor beta chains below, sequenced in a study of blood T cell repertoires in COVID-19. Measured with immunoSEQ multiplex PCR; TCRdb has only the in-frame clones, and not every one. The profile shows about 110,000 clones, around nine tenths of them singletons. The source material was peripheral blood. All receptors derive from a man aged 40-49 years with acute or convalescent COVID-19.

This clone was picked up one time. V usage is TRBV19 and J usage is TRBJ1-1, with 9 bases identical to TRBD1. Germline-derived CDR1 and CDR2 are LNHDA and SQIVND (reference sequence). This CDR3 is built from 14 residues. V was pared by 4 bases and J by 5 bases, with 5 bases of the junction left unmatched. CDR3 in amino acids: CASSRDRDLTEAFF. The CDR3 DNA sequence: TGTGCCAGTAGTAGGGACAGGGATCTAACTGAAGCTTTCTTT.

The CDR3 protein is CASSLEGDRYSEAFF. In DNA form, the CDR3 reads TGCGCCAGCAGCTTGGAAGGGGATCGGTACTCTGAAGCTTTCTTT. V is TRBV5-1 and J is TRBJ1-1; D might be TRBD1 (5 bases). This CDR3 comprises 15 residues. Trimming stripped 0 bases from V and 6 bases from J, with 15 bases between. Germline assignment: CDR1 SGHRS and CDR2 YFSETQ.

The chain combines TRBV5-6 with TRBJ2-4; D is possibly TRBD2 (6 bases). The CDR3 is 16 residues long. Trimming removed 0 bases at V and 3 bases at J, with 13 bases between. Germline V CDR1 and CDR2: SGHDT, YYEEEE. The CDR3 is CASSLVPGASKNIQYF. Here the CDR3 DNA reads TGTGCCAGCAGCTTGGTACCGGGAGCAAGCAAAAACATTCAGTACTTC. Using reference TRBV5-6 and TRBJ2-4 for the parts outside the CDR3, the full variable domain is DAGVTQSPTHLIKTRGQQVTLRCSPKSGHDTVSWYQQALGQGPQFIFQYYEEEERQRGNFPDRFSGHQFPNYSSELNVNALLLGDSALYLCASSLVPGASKNIQYFGAGTRLSVL.

The chain has TRBV6-5 and TRBJ1-1; a weak D match, TRBD1 (6 bases). The CDR3 has 16 residues. Germline V gene lookup returns CDR1 MNHEY and CDR2 SVGAGI. V dropped 0 bases and J dropped 7 bases, with 18 bases sitting between them. The CDR3 region is CASSYSILGGQGEAFF. CDR3 DNA sequence: TGTGCCAGCAGTTACTCGATCCTGGGGGGGCAAGGTGAAGCTTTCTTT.

The chain combines TRBV3-1 (or the pseudogene TRBV3-2) with TRBJ1-6; 10 nucleotides match TRBD1. This CDR3 contains 14 residues. Germline CDR1 is LGHDT and CDR2 is YNNKEL (reference sequence). With V trimmed by 4 bases and J by 7 bases, 1 base remained unmatched. The CDR3 DNA is TGTGCCAGCAGCCCGGGACAGGGGAATTCACCCCTCCACTTT. It specifies CASSPGQGNSPLHF.

The chain has TRBV7-8 and TRBJ2-7, with 8 bases aligning to TRBD1. V shed 3 bases and J 0 bases; nucleotides not matched to a gene: 1. CDR1 and CDR2 (germline): SGHVS, FQNEAQ. This CDR3 has 14 residues. The chain's CDR3 is CASSLTGDSYEQYF. CDR3 in DNA: TGTGCCAGCAGCTTGACAGGGGACTCCTACGAGCAGTACTTC.

The genes are TRBV9 and TRBJ2-2, with TRBD1 matching 7 bases. This CDR3 is 15 amino acids long. V shed 3 bases and J 6 bases; nucleotides not matched to a gene: 8. Germline V gene data show CDR1 as SGDLS and CDR2 as YYNGEE. The CDR3, as DNA: TGTGCCAGCAGCGGACAGGGTGTGGTGGCCGGGGAGCTGTTTTTT. Amino acid sequence: CASSGQGVVAGELFF. Together with reference TRBV9 and TRBJ2-2, the CDR3 gives the full variable domain: DSGVTQTPKHLITATGQRVTLRCSPRSGDLSVYWYQQSLDQGLQFLIQYYNGEERAKGNILERFSAQQFPDLHSELNLSSLELGDSALYFCASSGQGVVAGELFFGEGSRLTVL.

The chain is built from TRBV18 and TRBJ2-2, with D tentatively TRBD2 (5 bases). The V gene's germline CDR1 is KGHSH and CDR2 LQKENI. Trimming stripped 3 bases from V and 6 bases from J, with 14 bases between. The CDR3 is 15 amino acids. The CDR3 bases are TGTGCCAGCTCACCTGAGCTCGGGAAGTCCGGGGAGCTGTTTTTT. Translation: CASSPELGKSGELFF.

The V gene is TRBV9, the J gene TRBJ1-1, with D perhaps TRBD1 (6 bases). Germline lookup yields CDR1 SGDLS and CDR2 YYNGEE. Trimming took 4 bases from V and 6 from J, leaving 13 bases between them. CDR3 length: 13 amino acids. The CDR3 here is CASSSHPGAEAFF. CDR3 bases: TGTGCCAGCAGCTCCCACCCAGGGGCTGAAGCTTTCTTT.

The chain combines TRBV12-3 or TRBV12-4 with TRBJ2-5; tentatively, D is TRBD2 (7 bases). V dropped 9 bases and J dropped 4 bases, with 12 bases sitting between them. The CDR3 runs to 12 residues. The CDR3, as DNA: TGTGCCAGTGGGGGGGGCGGAGAGACCCAGTACTTC. As protein: CASGGGGETQYF.

This chain joins TRBV6-5 and TRBJ1-3, with D unclear. The V end lost 6 bases, the J end lost 3 bases, and 12 bases lay between the germline ends. Germline lookup yields CDR1 MNHEY and CDR2 SVGAGI. CDR3 length: 14 amino acids. The CDR3 region has the DNA TGTGCCAGCAGAGGAGGGCCGATTGGAAACACCATATATTTT. It translates to CASRGGPIGNTIYF.

The chain carries TRBV4-1 and TRBJ2-7; TRBD1 matches at 7 bases. Trimming removed 0 bases from V and 4 bases from J; junction bases left unmatched: 3. The CDR3 sequence is 14 residues long. Germline CDR1 and CDR2: MGHRA and YSYEKL. This CDR3 is CASSQEGRGYEQYF. The CDR3 DNA is TGCGCCAGCAGCCAAGAGGGCAGGGGGTACGAGCAGTACTTC.

This clone occurred once. This chain joins TRBV7-2 and TRBJ2-1; 8 bases are shared with TRBD2. With 2 bases clipped from V and 9 bases from J, the junction kept 9 bases outside the gene matches. From germline, CDR1 is SGHTA and CDR2 FQGNSA. There are 15 residues in the CDR3. The CDR3: CASSLLSGEVPEQFF. The DNA for the CDR3 is TGTGCCAGCAGCTTACTTAGCGGGGAAGTCCCTGAGCAGTTCTTC.

The chain employs TRBV5-1 and TRBJ2-1, with TRBD1 as a possible D gene (6 bases). Germline CDR1 and CDR2: SGHRS and YFSETQ. The CDR3 is 16 amino acids. The V end was cut by 5 bases, the J end by 5 bases, with 20 bases between. CDR3 bases: TGCGCCAGCAGTCTAGCTCGGACAGACCTAAACAATGAGCAGTTCTTC. Its translation is CASSLARTDLNNEQFF.

This sequence joins TRBV24-1 and TRBJ2-1, with TRBD1 identical over 10 bases. Germline CDR1 reads KGHDR; CDR2 reads SFDVKD. The CDR3 has 14 residues. Germline trimming cut 5 bases from V and 7 bases from J; bases unmatched to any gene: 4. The CDR3 loop is CATSGQGATNEQFF. The DNA of the CDR3 is TGTGCCACCAGTGGACAGGGGGCAACAAATGAGCAGTTCTTC.

V and J are TRBV27 and TRBJ1-1, with D possibly being TRBD1 (6 bases). The V gene lost 6 bases and the J gene lost 3 bases, with 11 bases spanning the gap. The length of the CDR3 is 13 residues. Germline loops: CDR1 MNHEY, CDR2 SMNVEV (reference sequence). The CDR3 sequence is CASSSTGYTEAFF. Here the CDR3 DNA reads TGTGCCAGCAGCTCCACAGGGTACACTGAAGCTTTCTTT.

J is TRBJ1-5 and V is TRBV19; D unclear. The CDR3 consists of 17 residues. Per germline, CDR1 LNHDA and CDR2 SQIVND (reference sequence). V lost 7 bases, J lost 0 bases, and 19 bases lay in between. In DNA, the CDR3 is TGTGCCAGTATTCGGGGTGGGAGTATACATAGCAATCAGCCCCAGCATTTT. Translating gives CASIRGGSIHSNQPQHF.

This clone was seen only a few times. V usage is TRBV5-5 and J usage is TRBJ1-1; D is uncertain. Looked up from germline, CDR1 is SGHKS and CDR2 is YYEKEE (reference sequence). The ends were cut back, 1 base at V and 0 bases at J, with 4 bases in the middle. This CDR3 comprises 13 residues. CDR3: CASSLYLNTEAFF. The DNA of the CDR3 is TGTGCCAGCAGCTTGTATCTGAACACTGAAGCTTTCTTT.

CDR3 DNA: TGTGCCACTTCAACAGGGTCTAGCACTGAAGCTTTCTTT. This translates into CATSTGSSTEAFF. The chain links TRBV11-3 to TRBJ1-1; the D gene is possibly TRBD1 (6 bases). V dropped 10 bases and J dropped 4 bases, with 16 bases sitting between them. The length of the CDR3 is 13 residues. CDR1 and CDR2 (germline): SGHNT, YENEEA.

The gene calls are TRBV28 and TRBJ1-4, with TRBD1 matching over 8 bases. This CDR3 spans 15 amino acids. The germline V gene has CDR1 MDHEN and CDR2 SYDVKM. With V trimmed by 6 bases and J by 5 bases, 8 bases remained unmatched. CDR3 sequence: CASSPGTGPNEKLFF. In DNA form, the CDR3 reads TGTGCCAGCAGCCCGGGGACAGGTCCAAATGAAAAACTGTTTTTT.

The chain has TRBV30 and TRBJ1-6, with TRBD1 matching 8 bases. The germline gives CDR1 GTSNPN, CDR2 SVGIG (reference sequence). This CDR3 contains 13 residues. The CDR3 loop is CAFGQGFGSPLHF. For the CDR3, the DNA is TGTGCATTCGGACAGGGCTTTGGGTCACCCCTCCACTTT.

The chain links TRBV7-9 to TRBJ1-5, with D unclear. This CDR3 contains 13 residues. Germline CDR1 SEHNR, CDR2 FQNEAQ (reference sequence). The V end lost 3 bases, the J end lost 4 bases, and 7 bases lay between the germline ends. CDR3 loop: CASSFGENQPQHF. CDR3 coding DNA: TGTGCCAGCAGCTTTGGAGAGAATCAGCCCCAGCATTTT.

This chain joins TRBV11-2 and TRBJ2-2, with TRBD2 as a possible D gene (5 bases). This CDR3 has 15 residues. Germline-derived CDR1 and CDR2 are SGHAT and FQNNGV. V lost 6 bases, J lost 6 bases, and 17 bases lay in between. CDR3 in DNA: TGTGCCAGCAGAGGATGGGAGAAAGGATCCGGGGAGCTGTTTTTT. It encodes CASRGWEKGSGELFF.

This rearrangement joins TRBV29-1 to TRBJ2-6; D remains unclear. Germline V gene data show CDR1 as SQVTM and CDR2 as ANQGSEA. The CDR3 spans 13 residues. V was trimmed by 4 bases and J by 1 base, leaving 5 bases between them. This CDR3 is CSVGVSGANVLTF. CDR3 bases: TGCAGCGTTGGTGTATCTGGGGCCAACGTCCTGACTTTC.

The chain links TRBV20-1 to TRBJ1-2; 7 bases match TRBD1. V trimming: 6 bases; J trimming: 3 bases; junction bases outside the gene matches: 1. The length of the CDR3 is 11 residues. Germline V gene lookup returns CDR1 DFQATT and CDR2 SNEGSKA (reference sequence). CDR3 protein: CSAGQDYGYTF. DNA for the CDR3: TGCAGTGCAGGACAGGACTATGGCTACACCTTC.

CDR3 sequence: CASSQVWQGAVYGYTF. The CDR3 bases are TGTGCCAGCAGCCAAGTTTGGCAGGGGGCCGTCTATGGCTACACCTTC. V is TRBV14 and J is TRBJ1-2, with TRBD1 matching 8 bases. Trimming cost V 1 base and J 4 bases; bases outside gene matches: 8. Germline CDR1 is SGHDN and CDR2 is FVKESK. This CDR3 region has 16 residues.

The rearrangement links TRBV11-2 to TRBJ1-2; perhaps TRBD1 as D (6 bases). Trimming removed 5 bases at V and 1 base at J, with 14 bases between. The CDR3 runs 15 residues. Germline V gene lookup returns CDR1 SGHAT and CDR2 FQNNGV. The CDR3 DNA follows: TGTGCCAGCAGCCCAGCAGGGGCCAATAACTATGGCTACACCTTC. This encodes CASSPAGANNYGYTF.

The chain couples TRBV6-5 to TRBJ2-5; the D gene is possibly TRBD1 (5 bases). The CDR3 runs to 14 residues. Germline-derived CDR1 and CDR2 are MNHEY and SVGAGI. V dropped 0 bases and J dropped 5 bases, with 10 bases sitting between them. CDR3 region: CASSYSPGMETQYF. In DNA form, the CDR3 reads TGTGCCAGCAGTTACTCGCCAGGGATGGAGACCCAGTACTTC.

This chain uses TRBV5-1 with TRBJ2-7, with a possible D match to TRBD1 (5 bases). This CDR3 region has 14 residues. Germline V CDR1 and CDR2: SGHRS, YFSETQ. Trimming removed 2 bases from V and 3 bases from J, with 12 bases in between. The chain's CDR3 is CASSFKQGGYEQYF. The CDR3 coding sequence is TGCGCCAGCAGCTTTAAGCAGGGTGGCTACGAGCAGTACTTC.

V and J are TRBV6-1 and TRBJ2-7; 10 nucleotides line up with TRBD1. The germline V gene has CDR1 MNHNS and CDR2 SASEGT. The ends lost 2 bases at V and 5 bases at J; junction bases unmatched: 9. The CDR3 spans 16 residues. CDR3 coding DNA: TGTGCCAGCAGTGAACTGGGGGACAGGGGAAATAACGAGCAGTACTTC. Translating it yields CASSELGDRGNNEQYF.

The CDR3 DNA sequence: TGTGCCAGCAGCATTAGCGGGAGCCACGAGCAGTACTTC. Protein product: CASSISGSHEQYF. The gene calls are TRBV27 and TRBJ2-7; 9 bases fit TRBD2. V trimming: 6 bases; J trimming: 5 bases; junction bases outside the gene matches: 5. CDR3 length: 13 amino acids. Per germline, CDR1 MNHEY and CDR2 SMNVEV (reference sequence).

Here the CDR3 reads CASSPGQGLSYEQYF. The CDR3 nucleotides are TGTGCCAGCAGCCCCGGACAGGGGCTCTCCTACGAGCAGTACTTC. The rearrangement joins TRBV5-4 to TRBJ2-7; 9 nucleotides line up with TRBD1. Germline assignment: CDR1 SGHNT and CDR2 YYREEE (reference sequence). Trimming at V came to 4 bases and at J to 0 bases, leaving 5 bases not matched to a gene. CDR3 length: 15 amino acids.